Listed here are 6 T cell receptor beta chains from one sample, sequenced in a study of blood T cell repertoires in COVID-19. Repertoires were generated with immunoSEQ multiplex PCR, while TCRdb's copy carries only in-frame clones and drops some. The table has more than 100,000 clones, around 85% seen once; the top ten hold approximately 17%. Sequencing was carried out using peripheral blood. These receptors were collected from a woman at least 80 years old with acute or convalescent COVID-19.

Only a few counts were recorded for this clone. The genes are TRBV29-1 and TRBJ1-2; D gene ambiguous. Germline-derived CDR1 and CDR2 are SQVTM and ANQGSEA. The CDR3 consists of 15 residues. Trimming took off 3 bases at V and 0 bases at J, with 14 bases between the two ends. The CDR3: CSVDPFRVANYGYTF. As DNA, the CDR3 is TGCAGCGTTGACCCCTTCCGCGTAGCTAACTATGGCTACACCTTC.

This sequence joins TRBV18 and TRBJ1-3; 8 bases are shared with TRBD1. The CDR3 length is 15 residues. V gave up 4 bases and J gave up 0 bases; unmatched junction bases: 2. Per germline, CDR1 KGHSH and CDR2 LQKENI. CDR3 coding DNA: TGTGCCAGCTCACTGGACAGGGACTCTGGAAACACCATATATTTT. Protein: CASSLDRDSGNTIYF.

This clone was detected once. The rearrangement joins TRBV14 to TRBJ2-7, with TRBD1 as a possible D gene (6 bases). The length of the CDR3 is 14 residues. Germline assignment: CDR1 SGHDN and CDR2 FVKESK. V was trimmed by 4 bases and J by 6 bases, leaving 16 bases between them. CDR3 bases: TGTGCCAGCAGCCGACGCGCCAGGGGCCTCGAGCAGTACTTC. Translated, it gives CASSRRARGLEQYF.

The rearrangement uses TRBV6-5 and TRBJ2-7, with D possibly TRBD1 on 5 matching bases. Deletions cut 0 bases from V and 4 bases from J, with 13 bases between. Germline CDR1 reads MNHEY; CDR2 reads SVGAGI. CDR3 length: 15 amino acids. CDR3 in DNA: TGTGCCAGCAGTTACTCGAAAAGGGGCAGGTACGAGCAGTACTTC. Protein sequence: CASSYSKRGRYEQYF.

This chain uses TRBV7-2 with TRBJ2-5, with D maybe TRBD1 (5 bases). Germline values: CDR1 SGHTA, CDR2 FQGNSA. The CDR3 length is 14 residues. Trimming removed 1 base at V and 8 bases at J, with 14 bases between. The CDR3 nucleotides are TGTGCCAGCAGCTTAGGCCCGGACATAGGAACCCAGTACTTC. Its protein product is CASSLGPDIGTQYF.

The J gene is TRBJ1-4, the V gene TRBV7-9; TRBD1 matches at 8 bases. V lost 2 bases and J lost 2; bases outside the gene matches: 1. CDR3 length: 15 amino acids. Germline V gene lookup returns CDR1 SEHNR and CDR2 FQNEAQ (reference sequence). The CDR3 spells CASSLRTGTNEKLFF. The CDR3 bases are TGTGCCAGCAGCTTACGGACAGGGACTAATGAAAAACTGTTTTTT. The variable domain in full, completed from reference TRBV7-9 and TRBJ1-4, reads DTGVSQNPRHKITKRGQNVTFRCDPISEHNRLYWYRQTLGQGPEFLTYFQNEAQLEKSRLLSDRFSAERPKGSFSTLEIQRTEQGDSAMYLCASSLRTGTNEKLFFGSGTQLSVL.